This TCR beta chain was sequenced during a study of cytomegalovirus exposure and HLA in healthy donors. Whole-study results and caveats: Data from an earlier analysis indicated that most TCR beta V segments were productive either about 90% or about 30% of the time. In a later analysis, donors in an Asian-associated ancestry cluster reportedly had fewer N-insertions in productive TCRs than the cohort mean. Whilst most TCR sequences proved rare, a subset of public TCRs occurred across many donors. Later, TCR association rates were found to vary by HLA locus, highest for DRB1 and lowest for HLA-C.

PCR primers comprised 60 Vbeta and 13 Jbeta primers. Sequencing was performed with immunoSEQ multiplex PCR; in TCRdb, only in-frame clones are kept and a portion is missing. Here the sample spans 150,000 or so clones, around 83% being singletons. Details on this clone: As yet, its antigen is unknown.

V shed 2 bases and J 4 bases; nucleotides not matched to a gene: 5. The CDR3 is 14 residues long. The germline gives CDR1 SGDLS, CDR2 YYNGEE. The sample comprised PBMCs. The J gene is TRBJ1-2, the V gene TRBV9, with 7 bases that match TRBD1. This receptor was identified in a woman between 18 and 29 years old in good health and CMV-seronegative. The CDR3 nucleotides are TGTGCCAGCAGCGTTGGGGACAGCCTCTATGGCTACACCTTC. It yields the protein CASSVGDSLYGYTF.